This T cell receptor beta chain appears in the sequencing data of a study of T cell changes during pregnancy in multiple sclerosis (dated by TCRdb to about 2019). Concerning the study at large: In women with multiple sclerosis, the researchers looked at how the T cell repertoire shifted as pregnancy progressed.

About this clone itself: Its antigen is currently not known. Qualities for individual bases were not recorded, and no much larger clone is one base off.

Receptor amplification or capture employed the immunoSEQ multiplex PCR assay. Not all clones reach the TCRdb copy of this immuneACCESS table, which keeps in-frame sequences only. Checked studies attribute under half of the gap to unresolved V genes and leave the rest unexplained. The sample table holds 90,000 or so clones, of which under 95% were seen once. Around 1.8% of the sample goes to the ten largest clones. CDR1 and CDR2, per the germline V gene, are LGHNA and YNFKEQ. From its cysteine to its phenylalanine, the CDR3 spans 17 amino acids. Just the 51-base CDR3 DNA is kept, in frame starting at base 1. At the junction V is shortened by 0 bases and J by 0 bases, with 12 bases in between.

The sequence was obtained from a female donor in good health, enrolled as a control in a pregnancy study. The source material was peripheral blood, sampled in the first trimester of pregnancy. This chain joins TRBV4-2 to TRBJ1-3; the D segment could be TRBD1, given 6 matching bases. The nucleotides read TGTGCCAGCAGCCAAGAGGGGACCAGGGGCTCTGGAAACACCATATATTTT. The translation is CASSQEGTRGSGNTIYF.